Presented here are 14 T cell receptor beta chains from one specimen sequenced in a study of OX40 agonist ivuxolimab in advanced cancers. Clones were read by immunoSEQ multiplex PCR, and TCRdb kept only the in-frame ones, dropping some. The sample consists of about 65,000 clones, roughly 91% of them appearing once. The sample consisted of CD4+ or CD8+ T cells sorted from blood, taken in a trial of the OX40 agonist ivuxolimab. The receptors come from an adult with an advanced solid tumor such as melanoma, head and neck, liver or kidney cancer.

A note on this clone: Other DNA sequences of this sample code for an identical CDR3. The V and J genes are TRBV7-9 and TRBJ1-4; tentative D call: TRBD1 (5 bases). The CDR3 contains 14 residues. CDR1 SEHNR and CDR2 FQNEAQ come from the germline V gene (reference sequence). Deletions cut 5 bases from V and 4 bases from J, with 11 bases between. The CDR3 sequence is CASSPDRFNEKLFF. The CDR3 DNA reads TGTGCCAGCAGCCCTGACAGATTTAATGAAAAACTGTTTTTT.

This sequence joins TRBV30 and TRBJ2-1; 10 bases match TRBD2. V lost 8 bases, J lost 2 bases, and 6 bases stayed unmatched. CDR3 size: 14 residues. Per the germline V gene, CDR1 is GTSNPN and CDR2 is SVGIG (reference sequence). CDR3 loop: CALGSGGAYNEQFF. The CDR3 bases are TGTGCCCTAGGGAGCGGGGGGGCCTACAATGAGCAGTTCTTC.

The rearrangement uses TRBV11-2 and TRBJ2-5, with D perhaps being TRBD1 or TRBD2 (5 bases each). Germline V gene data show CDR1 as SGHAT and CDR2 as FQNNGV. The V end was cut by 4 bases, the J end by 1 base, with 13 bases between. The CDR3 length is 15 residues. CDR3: CASSSGARPQETQYF. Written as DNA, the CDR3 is TGTGCCAGCAGCTCCGGGGCCAGGCCCCAAGAGACCCAGTACTTC.

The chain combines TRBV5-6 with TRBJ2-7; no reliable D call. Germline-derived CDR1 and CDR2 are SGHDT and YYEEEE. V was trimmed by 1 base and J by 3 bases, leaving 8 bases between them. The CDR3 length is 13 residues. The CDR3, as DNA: TGTGCCAGCAGCTTGTTCCCGGGCTACGAGCAGTACTTC. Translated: CASSLFPGYEQYF.

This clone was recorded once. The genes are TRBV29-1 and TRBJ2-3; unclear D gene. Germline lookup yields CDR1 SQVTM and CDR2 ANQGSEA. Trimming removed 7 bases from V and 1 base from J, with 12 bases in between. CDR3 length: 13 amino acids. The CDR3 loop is CSAERAGTDTQYF. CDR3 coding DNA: TGCAGCGCAGAACGCGCCGGCACAGATACGCAGTATTTT.

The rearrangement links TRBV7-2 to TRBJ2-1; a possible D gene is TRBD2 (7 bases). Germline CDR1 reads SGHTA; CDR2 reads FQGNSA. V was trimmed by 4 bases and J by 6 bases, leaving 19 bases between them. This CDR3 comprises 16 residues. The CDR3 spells CASSSTLAGGANEQFF. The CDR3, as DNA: TGTGCCAGCAGCTCGACCCTAGCTGGGGGGGCCAATGAGCAGTTCTTC.

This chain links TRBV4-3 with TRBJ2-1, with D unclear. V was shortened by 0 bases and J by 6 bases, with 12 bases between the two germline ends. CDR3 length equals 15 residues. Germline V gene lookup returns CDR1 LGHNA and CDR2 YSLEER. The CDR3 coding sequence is TGCGCCAGCAGCCAAGATCTTTTGGCCGGCAATGAGCAGTTCTTC. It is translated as CASSQDLLAGNEQFF.

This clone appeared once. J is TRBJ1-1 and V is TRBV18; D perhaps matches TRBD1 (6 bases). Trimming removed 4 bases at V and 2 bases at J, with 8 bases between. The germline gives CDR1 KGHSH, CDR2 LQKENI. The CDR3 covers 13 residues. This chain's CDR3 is CASSQGENTEAFF. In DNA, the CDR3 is TGTGCCAGCTCACAGGGGGAAAACACTGAAGCTTTCTTT. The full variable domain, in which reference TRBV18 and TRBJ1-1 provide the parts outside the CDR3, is NAGVMQNPRHLVRRRGQEARLRCSPMKGHSHVYWYRQLPEEGLKFMVYLQKENIIDESGMPKERFSAEFPKEGPSILRIQQVVRGDSAAYFCASSQGENTEAFFGQGTRLTVV.

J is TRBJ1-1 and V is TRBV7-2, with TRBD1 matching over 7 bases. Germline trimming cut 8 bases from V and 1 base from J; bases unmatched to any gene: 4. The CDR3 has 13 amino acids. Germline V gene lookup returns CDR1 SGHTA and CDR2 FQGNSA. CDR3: CASSTGPNTEAFF. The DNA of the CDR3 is TGTGCCAGCTCGACAGGGCCGAACACTGAAGCTTTCTTT.

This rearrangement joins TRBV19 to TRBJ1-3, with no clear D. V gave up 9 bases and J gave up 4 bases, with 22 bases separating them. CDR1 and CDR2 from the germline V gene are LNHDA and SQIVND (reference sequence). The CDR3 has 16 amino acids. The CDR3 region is CASMATQRANGNTIYF. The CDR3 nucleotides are TGTGCCAGCATGGCAACTCAGAGGGCGAACGGAAACACCATATATTTT.

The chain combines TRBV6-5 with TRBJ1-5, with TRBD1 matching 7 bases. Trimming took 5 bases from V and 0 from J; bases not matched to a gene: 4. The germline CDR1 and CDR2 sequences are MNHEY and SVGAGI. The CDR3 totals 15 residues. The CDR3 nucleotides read TGTGCCAGCAGTGCGGGACAGCTTAGCAATCAGCCCCAGCATTTT. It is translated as CASSAGQLSNQPQHF.

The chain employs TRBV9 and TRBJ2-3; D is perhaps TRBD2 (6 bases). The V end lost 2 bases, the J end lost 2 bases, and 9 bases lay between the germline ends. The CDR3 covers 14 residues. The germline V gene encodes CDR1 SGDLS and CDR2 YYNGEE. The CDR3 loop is CASSVRGNTDTQYF. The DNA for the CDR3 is TGTGCCAGCAGCGTTCGGGGGAACACAGATACGCAGTATTTT.

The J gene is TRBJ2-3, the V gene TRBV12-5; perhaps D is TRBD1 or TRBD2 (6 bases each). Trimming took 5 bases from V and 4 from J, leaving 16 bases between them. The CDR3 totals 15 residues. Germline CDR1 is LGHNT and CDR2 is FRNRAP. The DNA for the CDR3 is TGTGCTAGTGGTGGCGAGGGGGGCCGGGCAGATACGCAGTATTTT. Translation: CASGGEGGRADTQYF.

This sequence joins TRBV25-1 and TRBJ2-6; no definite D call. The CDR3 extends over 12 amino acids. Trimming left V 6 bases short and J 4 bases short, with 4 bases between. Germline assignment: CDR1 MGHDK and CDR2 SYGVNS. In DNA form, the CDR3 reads TGTGCCAGCAGGGGCGGGGCCAACGTCCTGACTTTC. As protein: CASRGGANVLTF.